This T cell receptor beta chain was recovered during a study of neurological immune-mediated disorders. This clonotype was observed at least ten times. Antigen: not known. One entry per CDR3 protein results from TCRdb running MiXCR on the 5' RACE reads. The sample lists about 55,000 distinct CDR3 sequences, about 3.7% occurring once. Study observations and caveats: The multiple sclerosis repertoire cluster lacked an association with any feature, whether clinical or MRI. Among expanded clones, no CDR3 amino acid sequences were shared across subjects, a pattern suggesting private repertoires in all groups.

This TCR came from a man in his 60s with multiple sclerosis. Material: PBMCs.

CDR3 DNA sequence: TGCAGTGCTAGACCGGCTAGCGGGAGAAGGTACGAGCAGTACTTC. The encoded protein is CSARPASGRRYEQYF. The chain has TRBV20-1 and TRBJ2-7; 10 positions agree with TRBD2. This CDR3 contains 15 residues. Germline V gene lookup returns CDR1 DFQATT and CDR2 SNEGSKA (reference sequence). V was pared by 2 bases and J by 4 bases, with 8 bases of the junction left unmatched.